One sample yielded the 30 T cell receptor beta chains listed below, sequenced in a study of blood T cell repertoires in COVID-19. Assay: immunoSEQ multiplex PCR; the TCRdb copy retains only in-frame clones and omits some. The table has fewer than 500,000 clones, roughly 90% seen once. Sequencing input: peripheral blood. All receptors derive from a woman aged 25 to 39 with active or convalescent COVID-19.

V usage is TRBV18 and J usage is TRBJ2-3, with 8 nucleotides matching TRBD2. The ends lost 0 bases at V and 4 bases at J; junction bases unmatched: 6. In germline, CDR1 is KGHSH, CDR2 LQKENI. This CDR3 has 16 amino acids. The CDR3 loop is CASSPPLAEGSDTQYF. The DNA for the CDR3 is TGTGCCAGCTCACCACCACTAGCGGAAGGGTCAGATACGCAGTATTTT.

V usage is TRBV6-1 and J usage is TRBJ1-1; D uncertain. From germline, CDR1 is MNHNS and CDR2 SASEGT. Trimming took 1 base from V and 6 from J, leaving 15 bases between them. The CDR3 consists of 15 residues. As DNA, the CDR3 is TGTGCCAGCAGTGAAGAGGCCAGGCCAGGCTCTGAAGCTTTCTTT. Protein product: CASSEEARPGSEAFF.

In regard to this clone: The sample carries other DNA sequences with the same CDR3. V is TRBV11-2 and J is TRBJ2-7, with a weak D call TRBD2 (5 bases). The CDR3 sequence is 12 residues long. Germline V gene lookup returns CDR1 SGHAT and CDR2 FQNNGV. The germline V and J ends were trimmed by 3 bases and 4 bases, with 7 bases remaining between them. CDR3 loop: CASSFEGYEQYF. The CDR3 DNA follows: TGTGCCAGCAGCTTCGAGGGATACGAGCAGTACTTC. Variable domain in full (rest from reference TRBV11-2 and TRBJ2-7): EAGVAQSPRYKIIEKRQSVAFWCNPISGHATLYWYQQILGQGPKLLIQFQNNGVVDDSQLPKDRFSAERLKGVDSTLKIQPAKLEDSAVYLCASSFEGYEQYFGPGTRLTVT.

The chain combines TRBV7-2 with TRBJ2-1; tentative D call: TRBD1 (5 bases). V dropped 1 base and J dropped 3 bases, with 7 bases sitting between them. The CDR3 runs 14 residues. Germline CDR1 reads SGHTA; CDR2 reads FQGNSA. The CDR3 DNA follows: TGTGCCAGCAGCTTAGAGGGGCTCTACAATGAGCAGTTCTTC. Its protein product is CASSLEGLYNEQFF.

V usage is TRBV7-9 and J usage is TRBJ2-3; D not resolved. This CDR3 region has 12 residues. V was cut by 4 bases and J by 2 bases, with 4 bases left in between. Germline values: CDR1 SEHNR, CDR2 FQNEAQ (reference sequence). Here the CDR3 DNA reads TGTGCCAGCAGCTCCTACACAGATACGCAGTATTTT. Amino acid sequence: CASSSYTDTQYF. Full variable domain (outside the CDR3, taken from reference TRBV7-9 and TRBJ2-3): DTGVSQNPRHKITKRGQNVTFRCDPISEHNRLYWYRQTLGQGPEFLTYFQNEAQLEKSRLLSDRFSAERPKGSFSTLEIQRTEQGDSAMYLCASSSYTDTQYFGPGTRLTVL.

CDR3 nucleotides: TGCGCCAGCAGCCATGGGGCAGAATTGAACACTGAAGCTTTCTTT. Protein product: CASSHGAELNTEAFF. V usage is TRBV4-1 and J usage is TRBJ1-1; D might be TRBD1 (5 bases). From germline, CDR1 is MGHRA and CDR2 YSYEKL. This CDR3 is built from 15 residues. Trimming left V 3 bases short and J 0 bases short, with 11 bases between.

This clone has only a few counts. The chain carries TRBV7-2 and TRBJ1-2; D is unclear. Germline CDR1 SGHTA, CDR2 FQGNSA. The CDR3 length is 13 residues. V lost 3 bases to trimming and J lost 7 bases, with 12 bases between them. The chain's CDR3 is CASSFVGSGGYTF. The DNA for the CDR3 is TGTGCCAGCAGCTTTGTAGGATCAGGTGGCTACACCTTC. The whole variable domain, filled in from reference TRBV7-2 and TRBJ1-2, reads GAGVSQSPSNKVTEKGKDVELRCDPISGHTALYWYRQSLGQGLEFLIYFQGNSAPDKSGLPSDRFSAERTGGSVSTLTIQRTQQEDSAVYLCASSFVGSGGYTFGSGTRLTVV.

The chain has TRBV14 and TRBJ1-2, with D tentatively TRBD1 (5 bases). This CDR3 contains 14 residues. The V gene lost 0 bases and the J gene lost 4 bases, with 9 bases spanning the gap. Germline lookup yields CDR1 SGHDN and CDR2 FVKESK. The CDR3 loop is CASSQEAGIYGYTF. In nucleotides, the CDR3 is TGTGCCAGCAGCCAAGAAGCAGGGATCTATGGCTACACCTTC.

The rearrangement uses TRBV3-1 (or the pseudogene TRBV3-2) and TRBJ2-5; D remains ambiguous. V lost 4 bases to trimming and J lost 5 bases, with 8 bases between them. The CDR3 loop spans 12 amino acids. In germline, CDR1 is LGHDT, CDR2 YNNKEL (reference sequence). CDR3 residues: CASSPRVETQYF. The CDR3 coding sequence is TGTGCCAGCAGCCCCCGCGTGGAGACCCAGTACTTC.

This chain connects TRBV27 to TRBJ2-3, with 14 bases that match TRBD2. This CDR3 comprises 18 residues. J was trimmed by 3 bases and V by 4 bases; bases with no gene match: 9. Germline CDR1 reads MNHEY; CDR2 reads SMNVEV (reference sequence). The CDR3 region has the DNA TGTGCCAGCAGTTCCGAGGGACTAGCGGGAGAGATAACAGATACGCAGTATTTT. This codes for CASSSEGLAGEITDTQYF.

The CDR3 sequence: CASSLLSSANQETQYF. The CDR3 DNA reads TGTGCCAGCAGTTTATTATCCAGCGCCAACCAAGAGACCCAGTACTTC. V is TRBV27 and J is TRBJ2-5; D not resolved. Germline CDR1 reads MNHEY; CDR2 reads SMNVEV (reference sequence). V lost 1 base and J lost 0, with 12 bases in between. The CDR3 length is 16 residues.

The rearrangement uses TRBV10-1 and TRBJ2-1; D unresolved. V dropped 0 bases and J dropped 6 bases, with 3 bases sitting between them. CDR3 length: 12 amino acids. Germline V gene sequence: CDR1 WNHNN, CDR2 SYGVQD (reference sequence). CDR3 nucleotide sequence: TGCGCCAGCAGTGAGTCGGCCAATGAGCAGTTCTTC. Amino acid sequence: CASSESANEQFF.

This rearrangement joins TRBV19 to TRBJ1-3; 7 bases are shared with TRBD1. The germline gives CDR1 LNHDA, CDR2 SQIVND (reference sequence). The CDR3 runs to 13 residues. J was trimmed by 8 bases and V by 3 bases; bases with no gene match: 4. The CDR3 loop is CASSIPGGDTIYF. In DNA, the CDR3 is TGTGCCAGTAGTATCCCAGGGGGTGACACCATATATTTT.

Written as DNA, the CDR3 is TGTGCCAGCTCACCACAGGGACTAGCGGGCTCCTACGAGCAGTACTTC. Translating it yields CASSPQGLAGSYEQYF. The genes are TRBV18 and TRBJ2-7, with 12 positions matching TRBD2. Per germline, CDR1 KGHSH and CDR2 LQKENI. V dropped 1 base and J dropped 0; count of bases not matched to a gene: 1. This CDR3 comprises 16 residues.

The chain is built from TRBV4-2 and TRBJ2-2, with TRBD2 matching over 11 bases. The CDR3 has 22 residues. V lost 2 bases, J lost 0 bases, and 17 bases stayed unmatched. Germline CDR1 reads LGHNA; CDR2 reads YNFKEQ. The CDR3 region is CASSQIFFASGGPDANTGELFF. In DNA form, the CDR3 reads TGTGCCAGCAGCCAAATTTTTTTCGCTAGCGGGGGGCCGGACGCGAACACCGGGGAGCTGTTTTTT.

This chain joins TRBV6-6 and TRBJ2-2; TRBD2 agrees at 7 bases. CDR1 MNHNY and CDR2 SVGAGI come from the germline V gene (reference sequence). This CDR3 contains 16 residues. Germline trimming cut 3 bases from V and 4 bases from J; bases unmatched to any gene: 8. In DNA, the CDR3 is TGTGCCAGCAGTTATCGGGAGGAGGCATTCACCGGGGAGCTGTTTTTT. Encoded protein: CASSYREEAFTGELFF.

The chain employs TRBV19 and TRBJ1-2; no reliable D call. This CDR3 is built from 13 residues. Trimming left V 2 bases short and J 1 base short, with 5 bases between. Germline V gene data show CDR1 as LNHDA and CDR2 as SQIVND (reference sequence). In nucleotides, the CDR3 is TGTGCCAGTAGTATACAGAATAACTATGGCTACACCTTC. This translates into CASSIQNNYGYTF.

CDR3: CASSYFSGSGADTQYF. The DNA of the CDR3 is TGTGCCAGCAGTTATTTTAGCGGGAGCGGTGCAGATACGCAGTATTTT. J is TRBJ2-3 and V is TRBV6-5, with 9 bases lining up with TRBD2. Per the germline V gene, CDR1 is MNHEY and CDR2 is SVGAGI. The V and J ends lost 3 bases and 4 bases, in that order; junction bases with no gene match: 8. The CDR3 is 16 residues long.

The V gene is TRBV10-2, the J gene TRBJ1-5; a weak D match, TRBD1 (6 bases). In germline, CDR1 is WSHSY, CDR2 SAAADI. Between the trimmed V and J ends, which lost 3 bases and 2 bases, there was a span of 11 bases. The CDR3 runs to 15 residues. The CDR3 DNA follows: TGCGCCAGCAGTGAACAGGGACGGGGCAATCAGCCCCAGCATTTT. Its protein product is CASSEQGRGNQPQHF.

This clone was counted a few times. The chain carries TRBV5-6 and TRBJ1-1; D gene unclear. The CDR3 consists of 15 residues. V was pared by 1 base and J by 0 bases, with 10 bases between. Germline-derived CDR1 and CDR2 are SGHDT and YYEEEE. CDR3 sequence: CASSLSPVMNTEAFF. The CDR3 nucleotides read TGTGCCAGCAGCTTGTCCCCGGTAATGAACACTGAAGCTTTCTTT. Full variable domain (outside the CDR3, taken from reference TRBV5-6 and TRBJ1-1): DAGVTQSPTHLIKTRGQQVTLRCSPKSGHDTVSWYQQALGQGPQFIFQYYEEEERQRGNFPDRFSGHQFPNYSSELNVNALLLGDSALYLCASSLSPVMNTEAFFGQGTRLTVV.

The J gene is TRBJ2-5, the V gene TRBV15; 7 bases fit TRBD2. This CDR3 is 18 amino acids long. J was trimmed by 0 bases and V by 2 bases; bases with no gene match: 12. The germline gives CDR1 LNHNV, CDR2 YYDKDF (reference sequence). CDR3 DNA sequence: TGTGCCACCAGCAGAAACCTTGAACGGGGGGACGACCAAGAGACCCAGTACTTC. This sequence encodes CATSRNLERGDDQETQYF.

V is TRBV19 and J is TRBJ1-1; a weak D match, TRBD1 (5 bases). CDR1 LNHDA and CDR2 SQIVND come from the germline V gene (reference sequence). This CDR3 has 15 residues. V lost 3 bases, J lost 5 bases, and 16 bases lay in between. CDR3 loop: CASSMVRGGRTEAFF. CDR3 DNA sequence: TGTGCCAGTAGTATGGTTCGGGGGGGGAGGACTGAAGCTTTCTTT. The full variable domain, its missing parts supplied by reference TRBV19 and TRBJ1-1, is DGGITQSPKYLFRKEGQNVTLSCEQNLNHDAMYWYRQDPGQGLRLIYYSQIVNDFQKGDIAEGYSVSREKKESFPLTVTSAQKNPTAFYLCASSMVRGGRTEAFFGQGTRLTVV.

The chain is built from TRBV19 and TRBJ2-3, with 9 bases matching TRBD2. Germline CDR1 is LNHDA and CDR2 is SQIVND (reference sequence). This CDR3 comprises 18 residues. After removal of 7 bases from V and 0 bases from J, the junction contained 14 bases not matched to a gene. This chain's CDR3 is CASTWRGGKSPSTDTQYF. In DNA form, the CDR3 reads TGTGCCAGTACTTGGCGGGGGGGAAAATCCCCTAGCACAGATACGCAGTATTTT.

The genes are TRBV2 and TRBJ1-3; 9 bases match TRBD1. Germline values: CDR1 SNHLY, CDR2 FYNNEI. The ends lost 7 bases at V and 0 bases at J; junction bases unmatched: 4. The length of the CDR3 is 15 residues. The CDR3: CASKLQGASGNTIYF. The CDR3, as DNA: TGTGCCAGCAAGCTACAGGGGGCCTCTGGAAACACCATATATTTT. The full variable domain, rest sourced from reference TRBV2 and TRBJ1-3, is EPEVTQTPSHQVTQMGQEVILRCVPISNHLYFYWYRQILGQKVEFLVSFYNNEISEKSEIFDDQFSVERPDGSNFTLKIRSTKLEDSAMYFCASKLQGASGNTIYFGEGSWLTVV.

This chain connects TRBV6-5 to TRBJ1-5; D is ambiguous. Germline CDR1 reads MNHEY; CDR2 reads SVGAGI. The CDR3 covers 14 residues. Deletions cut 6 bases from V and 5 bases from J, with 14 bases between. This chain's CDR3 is CASRRGREDQPQHF. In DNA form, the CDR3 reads TGTGCCAGCAGGCGGGGTCGAGAAGATCAGCCCCAGCATTTT.

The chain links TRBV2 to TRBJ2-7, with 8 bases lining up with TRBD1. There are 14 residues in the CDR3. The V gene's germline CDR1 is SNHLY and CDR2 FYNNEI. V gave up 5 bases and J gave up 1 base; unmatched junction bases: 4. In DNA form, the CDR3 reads TGTGCCAGCAGTCGGACAGGGCTTTCCTACGAGCAGTACTTC. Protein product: CASSRTGLSYEQYF. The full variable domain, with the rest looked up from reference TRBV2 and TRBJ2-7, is EPEVTQTPSHQVTQMGQEVILRCVPISNHLYFYWYRQILGQKVEFLVSFYNNEISEKSEIFDDQFSVERPDGSNFTLKIRSTKLEDSAMYFCASSRTGLSYEQYFGPGTRLTVT.

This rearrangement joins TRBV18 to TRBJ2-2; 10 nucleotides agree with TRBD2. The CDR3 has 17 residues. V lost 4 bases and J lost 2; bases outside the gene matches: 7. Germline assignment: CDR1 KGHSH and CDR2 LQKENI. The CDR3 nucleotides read TGTGCCAGCTCACAACTAGCGGGGCCACACAACACCGGGGAGCTGTTTTTT. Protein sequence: CASSQLAGPHNTGELFF. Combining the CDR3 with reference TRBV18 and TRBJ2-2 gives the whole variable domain NAGVMQNPRHLVRRRGQEARLRCSPMKGHSHVYWYRQLPEEGLKFMVYLQKENIIDESGMPKERFSAEFPKEGPSILRIQQVVRGDSAAYFCASSQLAGPHNTGELFFGEGSRLTVL.

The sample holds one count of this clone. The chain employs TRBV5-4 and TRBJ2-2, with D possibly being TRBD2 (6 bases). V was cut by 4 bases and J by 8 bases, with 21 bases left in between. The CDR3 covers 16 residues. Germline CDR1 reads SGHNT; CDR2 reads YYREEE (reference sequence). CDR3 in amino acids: CASSRGGGQGGGELFF. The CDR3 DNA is TGTGCCAGCAGCCGTGGAGGCGGTCAGGGAGGAGGGGAGCTGTTTTTT.

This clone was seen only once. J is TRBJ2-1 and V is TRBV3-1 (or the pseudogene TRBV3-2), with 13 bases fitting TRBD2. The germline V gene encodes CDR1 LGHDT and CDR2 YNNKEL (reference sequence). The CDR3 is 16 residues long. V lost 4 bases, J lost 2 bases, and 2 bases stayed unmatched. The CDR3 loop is CASSRTSGGPYNEQFF. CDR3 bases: TGTGCCAGCAGCCGGACTAGCGGGGGTCCCTACAATGAGCAGTTCTTC.

For the CDR3, the DNA is TGTGCCATCACTCTGGACAGGTCAAGGGATGGCTACACCTTC. Translating gives CAITLDRSRDGYTF. V gene TRBV10-3 combines with J gene TRBJ1-2; TRBD1 aligns across 7 bases. The CDR3 loop spans 14 amino acids. The germline V gene encodes CDR1 ENHRY and CDR2 SYGVKD. Trimming cost V 7 bases and J 6 bases; bases outside gene matches: 11.